This note documents a single T cell receptor beta chain sequence. No antigen is known for it. Profiling relied on immunoSEQ multiplex PCR, and the TCRdb table lists in-frame clones only, not all of them. The sample holds around 45,000 clones, approximately 90% seen once. Per germline, CDR1 MGHDK and CDR2 SYGVNS. The CDR3 spans 15 residues. V dropped 2 bases and J dropped 0 bases, with 11 bases sitting between them. Patients with autoimmune history or systemic immunosuppression were excluded. This sample is drawn from a study of OX40 agonist ivuxolimab in advanced cancers. Study in general: At 0.01 to 10 mg/kg, ivuxolimab was administered intravenously to patients every 2 weeks. Mean age roughly 65 years, range 23 to 79; 82.7% male. Study-level results: Certain nonresponders likewise exhibited a low normalized T-cell clonal expansion.

The TCR sequence derives from an adult with an advanced solid tumor such as melanoma, head and neck, liver or kidney cancer. The specimen comprised CD4+ or CD8+ T cells sorted from blood, sampled in a trial of the OX40 agonist ivuxolimab. This chain links TRBV25-1 with TRBJ2-7, with a possible D match to TRBD2 (5 bases). In DNA form, the CDR3 reads TGTGCCAGCAGTGAAGGACTCCTCAGCTCCTACGAGCAGTACTTC. This translates into CASSEGLLSSYEQYF.